The rows below give T cell receptor beta chains drawn from one sample of a study of T-cell memory formation after mild COVID-19. MiXCR, run by TCRdb on the 5' RACE reads, gives a single entry per CDR3 protein. Seen here are about 390,000 distinct CDR3 sequences, about 17% observed once, and the top ten hold under 25%. Sample: PBMCs or a T cell subset sorted from them (not recorded which). These receptors were taken from a man younger than 35 who had mild COVID-19 (a few samples of this study predate the infection). Cell type and time point are not known. CDR3s include the opening cysteine and the closing phenylalanine or tryptophan. Each record gives: J gene, CDR3 length, clone size, D gene, V gene, CDR3 DNA, CDR3 protein. The D gene is left open where the match is weak. Expanded clones get a size class; other rows say once, few or many, or leave the size out.

J gene: TRBJ2-1
CDR3 length: 13
clone size: few
D gene: .
V gene: TRBV5-4
CDR3 DNA: TGTGCCAGCAGCTCGCAACATCAGGAGGGCCGGTTCTTC
CDR3 protein: CASSSQHQEGRFF

J gene: TRBJ2-3
CDR3 length: 20
clone size: .
D gene: TRBD2
V gene: TRBV4-2
CDR3 DNA: TGTGCCAGCAGCCAAGAACTAGCGGGGAGGCTATCCTCTAGCACAGATACGCAGTGTTTT
CDR3 protein: CASSQELAGRLSSSTDTQCF

J gene: TRBJ1-2
CDR3 length: 14
clone size: .
D gene: .
V gene: TRBV6-5
CDR3 DNA: TGTGCCAGCAGTTACATCCCCGGGGGGGGTGGCTACACCTTC
CDR3 protein: CASSYIPGGGGYTF

J gene: TRBJ1-1
CDR3 length: 16
clone size: .
D gene: TRBD1
V gene: TRBV6-2/TRBV6-3
CDR3 DNA: TGTGCCAGCAGTTCGGACAGGTACTCGATGAACACTGAAGCTTTCTTT
CDR3 protein: CASSSDRYSMNTEAFF

J gene: TRBJ1-4
CDR3 length: 17
clone size: .
D gene: .
V gene: TRBV6-6
CDR3 DNA: TGTGCCAGCAGTTACGCAATTCGGGGTCTGGCTAATGAAAAACTGTTTTTT
CDR3 protein: CASSYAIRGLANEKLFF

J gene: TRBJ2-3
CDR3 length: 15
clone size: .
D gene: .
V gene: TRBV5-1
CDR3 DNA: TGCGCCAGCAGCCGAGACCCGGCGGGCACAGATACGCAGTATTTT
CDR3 protein: CASSRDPAGTDTQYF

J gene: TRBJ2-2
CDR3 length: 13
clone size: few
D gene: .
V gene: TRBV9
CDR3 DNA: TGTGCCAGCAGCGTAGTCTCCACCGGGGAGCTGTTTTTT
CDR3 protein: CASSVVSTGELFF

J gene: TRBJ1-2
CDR3 length: 14
clone size: few
D gene: .
V gene: TRBV12-3/TRBV12-4
CDR3 DNA: TGTGCCAGCAGTCCGGCCATCACGTCCAGGGGCTACACCTTC
CDR3 protein: CASSPAITSRGYTF

J gene: TRBJ2-5
CDR3 length: 16
clone size: .
D gene: .
V gene: TRBV27
CDR3 DNA: TGTGCCAGCAGTGCGGCCCGGGGGGCGAGATCCGAGACCCAGTACTTC
CDR3 protein: CASSAARGARSETQYF

J gene: TRBJ2-4
CDR3 length: 13
clone size: .
D gene: .
V gene: TRBV5-6
CDR3 DNA: TGTGCCAGCAGCTTGGCCGGGAGCAACATTCAGTACTTC
CDR3 protein: CASSLAGSNIQYF

J gene: TRBJ1-2
CDR3 length: 15
clone size: few
D gene: TRBD1
V gene: TRBV20-1
CDR3 DNA: TGCAGTGCTCGCGACAGGGGAATTTCTAACTATGGCTACACCTTC
CDR3 protein: CSARDRGISNYGYTF

J gene: TRBJ1-2
CDR3 length: 16
clone size: once
D gene: .
V gene: TRBV2
CDR3 DNA: TGTGCCAGCAGCGACTTCTACAGGGAGGGAAACTATGGCTACACCTTC
CDR3 protein: CASSDFYREGNYGYTF

J gene: TRBJ1-1
CDR3 length: 14
clone size: .
D gene: .
V gene: TRBV7-2
CDR3 DNA: TGTGCCAGCAGCTTACGGGGTGCGAGCACTGAAGCTTTCTTT
CDR3 protein: CASSLRGASTEAFF

J gene: TRBJ2-7
CDR3 length: 16
clone size: few
D gene: TRBD1
V gene: TRBV20-1
CDR3 DNA: TGCAGTGCTAGAGATCTAACGAGGGGACAGCCCTACGAGCAGTACTTC
CDR3 protein: CSARDLTRGQPYEQYF

J gene: TRBJ1-2
CDR3 length: 13
clone size: .
D gene: .
V gene: TRBV7-9
CDR3 DNA: TGTGCCAGCAGCTTAAGTCGTCGTTATGGCTACACCTTC
CDR3 protein: CASSLSRRYGYTF

J gene: TRBJ1-6
CDR3 length: 12
clone size: few
D gene: .
V gene: TRBV19
CDR3 DNA: TGTGCCAGTCGGAGGTTTGATTCACCCCTCCACTTT
CDR3 protein: CASRRFDSPLHF

J gene: TRBJ2-1
CDR3 length: 11
clone size: once
D gene: .
V gene: TRBV7-9
CDR3 DNA: TGTGCCAGCAGCTTTATGCATGAGCAGTTATTC
CDR3 protein: CASSFMHEQLF

J gene: TRBJ1-1
CDR3 length: 16
clone size: .
D gene: .
V gene: TRBV7-3
CDR3 DNA: TGTGCCAGCAGCTTAAGGGCAGGACGCATGAACACTGAAGCTTTCTTT
CDR3 protein: CASSLRAGRMNTEAFF

J gene: TRBJ1-1
CDR3 length: 14
clone size: .
D gene: .
V gene: TRBV5-4
CDR3 DNA: TGTGCCAGCAGCCCCTCGGCTGGAAACACTGAAGCTTTCTTT
CDR3 protein: CASSPSAGNTEAFF

J gene: TRBJ2-1
CDR3 length: 15
clone size: medium-sized
D gene: TRBD2
V gene: TRBV4-1
CDR3 DNA: TGCGCCAGCAGCCAAGAACGCGGGGGGTATGATGAGCAGTTCTTC
CDR3 protein: CASSQERGGYDEQFF

J gene: TRBJ2-1
CDR3 length: 15
clone size: .
D gene: .
V gene: TRBV15
CDR3 DNA: TGTGCCACCAGCAGAGATACAATTCGGGGCAATGAGCAGTTCTTC
CDR3 protein: CATSRDTIRGNEQFF

J gene: TRBJ2-3
CDR3 length: 21
clone size: .
D gene: TRBD2
V gene: TRBV12-3/TRBV12-4
CDR3 DNA: TGTGCCAGCAGTTCCAATCACCCGCGGGGGGAACTTGTTCTGCGGACAGATACGCAGTATTTT
CDR3 protein: CASSSNHPRGELVLRTDTQYF

J gene: TRBJ2-5
CDR3 length: 14
clone size: .
D gene: .
V gene: TRBV7-7
CDR3 DNA: TGTGCTAGCAGCCCCGCCTTAACCCAAGAGACCCAGTACTTC
CDR3 protein: CASSPALTQETQYF

J gene: TRBJ2-5
CDR3 length: 14
clone size: many
D gene: .
V gene: TRBV24-1
CDR3 DNA: TGTGCCACCAGTGATTTCCGGACCGTGGAGACCCAGTACTTC
CDR3 protein: CATSDFRTVETQYF

J gene: TRBJ2-1
CDR3 length: 13
clone size: many
D gene: .
V gene: TRBV5-1
CDR3 DNA: TGCGCCAGCAGCTTGGGGTGGCAGAATGAGCAGTTCTTC
CDR3 protein: CASSLGWQNEQFF

J gene: TRBJ1-1
CDR3 length: 15
clone size: few
D gene: .
V gene: TRBV28
CDR3 DNA: TGTGCCAGCAGCCGTCTTCAGGTCCGGGTCACTGAAGCTTTCTTT
CDR3 protein: CASSRLQVRVTEAFF

J gene: TRBJ2-3
CDR3 length: 18
clone size: .
D gene: TRBD2
V gene: TRBV5-1
CDR3 DNA: TGCGCCAGCAGCTTGGGAGCGGGGGGGCCGTTTGGCACAGATACGCAGTATTTT
CDR3 protein: CASSLGAGGPFGTDTQYF

J gene: TRBJ2-1
CDR3 length: 14
clone size: few
D gene: TRBD1
V gene: TRBV7-9
CDR3 DNA: TGTGCCAGCAGCTTTGCCGGGACAGAAAATGAGCAGTTCTTC
CDR3 protein: CASSFAGTENEQFF

J gene: TRBJ1-5
CDR3 length: 16
clone size: .
D gene: TRBD1
V gene: TRBV19
CDR3 DNA: TGTGCCAGTAGTATCTTTTTGGCGGGACAGAATCAGCCCCAGCATTTT
CDR3 protein: CASSIFLAGQNQPQHF

J gene: TRBJ2-7
CDR3 length: 14
clone size: .
D gene: .
V gene: TRBV19
CDR3 DNA: TGTGCCAGTAGTATTTCTGGAGGTTCTAACGAGCAGTACTTC
CDR3 protein: CASSISGGSNEQYF

J gene: TRBJ1-2
CDR3 length: 17
clone size: .
D gene: TRBD1
V gene: TRBV6-5
CDR3 DNA: TGTGCCAGCAGCTTCCGGTCCACAGGGGGATCGAACTATGGCTACACCTTC
CDR3 protein: CASSFRSTGGSNYGYTF

J gene: TRBJ1-1
CDR3 length: 14
clone size: once
D gene: .
V gene: TRBV9
CDR3 DNA: TGTGCCAGCAGCGTAGCTGCGGTCGAGACTCAAGCTTTCTTT
CDR3 protein: CASSVAAVETQAFF

J gene: TRBJ1-5
CDR3 length: 16
clone size: many
D gene: TRBD1
V gene: TRBV19
CDR3 DNA: TGTGCCAGTAGTTTACGACCGGGACAGGGTGGTCAGCCCCAGCATTTT
CDR3 protein: CASSLRPGQGGQPQHF

J gene: TRBJ2-1
CDR3 length: 11
clone size: many
D gene: .
V gene: TRBV12-3/TRBV12-4
CDR3 DNA: TGTGCCAGCAGTTTACGTGGTGAGCAGTTCTTC
CDR3 protein: CASSLRGEQFF

J gene: TRBJ2-1
CDR3 length: 14
clone size: .
D gene: .
V gene: TRBV20-1
CDR3 DNA: TGCAGTGCAGGAGGGGGGGCCTCCTACAATGAGCAGTTCTTC
CDR3 protein: CSAGGGASYNEQFF

J gene: TRBJ1-2
CDR3 length: 13
clone size: .
D gene: .
V gene: TRBV29-1
CDR3 DNA: TGCAGCGTTGAGTTGTATTCGGAAACGGGCTACACCTTC
CDR3 protein: CSVELYSETGYTF

J gene: TRBJ2-3
CDR3 length: 15
clone size: few
D gene: .
V gene: TRBV6-1
CDR3 DNA: TGTGCCAGCAGTGTGGGCGTAAGATCCACAGATACGCAGTATTTT
CDR3 protein: CASSVGVRSTDTQYF

J gene: TRBJ1-1
CDR3 length: 12
clone size: .
D gene: .
V gene: TRBV7-6
CDR3 DNA: TGTGCCAGCCAGGGCCTGAACACTGAAGCTTTCTTT
CDR3 protein: CASQGLNTEAFF

J gene: TRBJ1-4
CDR3 length: 12
clone size: .
D gene: .
V gene: TRBV5-6
CDR3 DNA: TGTGCCAGCGGCAGTCAGGGGAAGGTACTGTTTTTT
CDR3 protein: CASGSQGKVLFF

J gene: TRBJ1-1
CDR3 length: 19
clone size: .
D gene: .
V gene: TRBV4-3
CDR3 DNA: TGCGCCAGCAGCCAAGATATATTAGGGTCCGACAGCTTGAACACTGAAGCTTTCTTT
CDR3 protein: CASSQDILGSDSLNTEAFF

J gene: TRBJ1-1
CDR3 length: 15
clone size: .
D gene: .
V gene: TRBV5-1
CDR3 DNA: TGCGCCAGCAGCCGCGCCGGGACACAGAACACTGAAGCTTTCTTT
CDR3 protein: CASSRAGTQNTEAFF

J gene: TRBJ1-2
CDR3 length: 15
clone size: few
D gene: TRBD1
V gene: TRBV12-3/TRBV12-4
CDR3 DNA: TGTGCCAGCAGGGAAGCGGGACAGGGGGAAAATGGCTACACCTTC
CDR3 protein: CASREAGQGENGYTF

J gene: TRBJ1-1
CDR3 length: 16
clone size: .
D gene: TRBD1
V gene: TRBV5-6
CDR3 DNA: TGTGCCAGCAGCCCAACAATTACAGGGGGTCGGACTGAAGCTTTCTTT
CDR3 protein: CASSPTITGGRTEAFF

J gene: TRBJ2-6
CDR3 length: 14
clone size: .
D gene: .
V gene: TRBV19
CDR3 DNA: TGTGCCAGTAGTATCCCCTCTGGGGCCAACGTCCTGACTTTC
CDR3 protein: CASSIPSGANVLTF

J gene: TRBJ1-1
CDR3 length: 16
clone size: .
D gene: .
V gene: TRBV4-1
CDR3 DNA: TGCGCCAGCAGCCAAGATTGGGCAGGCATGAACACTGAAGCTTTCTTT
CDR3 protein: CASSQDWAGMNTEAFF

J gene: TRBJ2-5
CDR3 length: 16
clone size: .
D gene: TRBD2
V gene: TRBV5-1
CDR3 DNA: TGCGCCAGCAGCCAGGAGGCGGGGGGGCCTTGGGAGACCCAGTACTTC
CDR3 protein: CASSQEAGGPWETQYF

J gene: TRBJ2-1
CDR3 length: 13
clone size: few
D gene: .
V gene: TRBV11-2
CDR3 DNA: TGTGCCAGCAGCTTGGGCCGGCAAAATGAGCAGTTCTTC
CDR3 protein: CASSLGRQNEQFF

J gene: TRBJ2-1
CDR3 length: 16
clone size: few
D gene: TRBD2
V gene: TRBV27
CDR3 DNA: TGTGCCAGCAGTTTATGGAGCGGGGGGGTCTACAATGAGCAGTTCTTC
CDR3 protein: CASSLWSGGVYNEQFF

J gene: TRBJ2-7
CDR3 length: 14
clone size: .
D gene: .
V gene: TRBV7-8
CDR3 DNA: TGTGCCAGCAGCTTAGCTATGGCGGCAGGGGAGCAGTACTTC
CDR3 protein: CASSLAMAAGEQYF

J gene: TRBJ1-4
CDR3 length: 16
clone size: .
D gene: .
V gene: TRBV3-1
CDR3 DNA: TGTGCCAGCAGCCAAGATATGTACGGAACTAATGAAAAACTGTTTTTT
CDR3 protein: CASSQDMYGTNEKLFF

J gene: TRBJ2-1
CDR3 length: 21
clone size: few
D gene: TRBD2
V gene: TRBV6-5
CDR3 DNA: TGTGCCAGCAGTTACTCGGTGGTTATGCGGACTAGCGGGGACTCCTACAATGAGCAGTTCTTC
CDR3 protein: CASSYSVVMRTSGDSYNEQFF

J gene: TRBJ2-5
CDR3 length: 15
clone size: few
D gene: TRBD2
V gene: TRBV12-3/TRBV12-4
CDR3 DNA: TGTGCCAGCAGTCGACTAGCGGGGGGTAGGGAGACCCAGTACTTC
CDR3 protein: CASSRLAGGRETQYF

J gene: TRBJ1-1
CDR3 length: 18
clone size: .
D gene: TRBD1
V gene: TRBV9
CDR3 DNA: TGTGCCAGCAGCGTAGGACCCGGACAGGGGGCCATGAACACTGAAGCTTTCTTT
CDR3 protein: CASSVGPGQGAMNTEAFF

J gene: TRBJ1-5
CDR3 length: 14
clone size: few
D gene: .
V gene: TRBV5-6
CDR3 DNA: TGTGCCAGCTTGCGGCCAGGGGTAGGTCAGCCCCAGCATTTT
CDR3 protein: CASLRPGVGQPQHF

J gene: TRBJ2-3
CDR3 length: 14
clone size: .
D gene: .
V gene: TRBV10-1
CDR3 DNA: TGCGCCAGCAGTGAGTCCTCACTTACGGATACGCAGTATTTT
CDR3 protein: CASSESSLTDTQYF

J gene: TRBJ1-5
CDR3 length: 14
clone size: .
D gene: .
V gene: TRBV5-6
CDR3 DNA: TGTGCCAGCGGCCGGATAGGCGGGAATCAGCCCCAGCATTTT
CDR3 protein: CASGRIGGNQPQHF

J gene: TRBJ2-6
CDR3 length: 17
clone size: few
D gene: TRBD1
V gene: TRBV6-5
CDR3 DNA: TGTGCCAGCAGTTACGGGACAGGGCGCGGGGGGGCCAACGTCCTGACTTTC
CDR3 protein: CASSYGTGRGGANVLTF

J gene: TRBJ2-7
CDR3 length: 14
clone size: few
D gene: TRBD1
V gene: TRBV7-8
CDR3 DNA: TGTGCCAGCAGTCTCCGGGACAGGTCCTACGAGCAGTACTTC
CDR3 protein: CASSLRDRSYEQYF

J gene: TRBJ2-5
CDR3 length: 15
clone size: .
D gene: TRBD2
V gene: TRBV5-1
CDR3 DNA: TGCGCCAGCAGCTTGTTTGGCGGGGGGCAAGAGACCCAGTACTTC
CDR3 protein: CASSLFGGGQETQYF